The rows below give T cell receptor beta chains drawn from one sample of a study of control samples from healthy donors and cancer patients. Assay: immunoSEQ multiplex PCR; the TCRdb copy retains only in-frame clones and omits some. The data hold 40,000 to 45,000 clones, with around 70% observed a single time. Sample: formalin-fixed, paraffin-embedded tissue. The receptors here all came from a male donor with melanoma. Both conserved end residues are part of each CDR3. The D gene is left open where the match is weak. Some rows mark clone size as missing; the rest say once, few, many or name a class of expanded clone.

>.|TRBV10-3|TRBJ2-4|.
CAISDRPGGENIQYF
TGTGCCATCAGTGATCGACCTGGAGGGGAAAACATTCAGTACTTC
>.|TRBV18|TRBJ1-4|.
CASSPTGGAYEKLFF
TGTGCCAGCTCACCAACGGGGGGCGCTTATGAAAAACTGTTTTTT
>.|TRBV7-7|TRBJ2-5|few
CASSRDLRETQYF
TGTGCTAGCAGTAGGGATTTACGGGAGACCCAGTACTTC
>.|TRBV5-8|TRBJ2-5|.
CASSFGQRGTQYF
TGTGCCAGCAGCTTTGGGCAAAGAGGGACCCAGTACTTC
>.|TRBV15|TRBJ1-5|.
CATSVDRDQPQHF
TGTGCCACCAGCGTGGACAGAGATCAGCCCCAGCATTTT
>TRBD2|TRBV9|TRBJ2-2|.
CASSRSGRFFTGELFF
TGTGCCAGCAGCCGTAGCGGGAGGTTTTTCACCGGGGAGCTGTTTTTT
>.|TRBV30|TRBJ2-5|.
CAWSVSPGSKTQYF
TGTGCCTGGAGTGTCAGTCCCGGTTCGAAGACCCAGTACTTC
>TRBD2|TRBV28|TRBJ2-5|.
CASSLREGTQYF
TGTGCCAGCAGTTTACGGGAGGGGACCCAGTACTTC
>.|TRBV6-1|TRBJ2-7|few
CASSEALGFREQYF
TGTGCCAGCAGTGAAGCGCTAGGCTTCCGGGAGCAGTACTTC
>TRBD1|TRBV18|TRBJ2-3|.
CASSPTGQNTDTQYF
TGTGCCAGCTCACCCACGGGACAGAACACAGATACGCAGTATTTT
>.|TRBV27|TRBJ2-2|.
CASARVSNTGELFF
TGTGCCAGCGCTAGGGTGTCGAACACCGGGGAGCTGTTTTTT
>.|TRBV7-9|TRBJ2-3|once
CASSPNGGGTQYF
TGTGCCAGCAGCCCAAACGGCGGTGGTACGCAGTATTTT
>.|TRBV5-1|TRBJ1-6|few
CASSLGGALYNSPLHF
TGCGCCAGCAGCTTGGGGGGCGCCCTCTATAATTCACCCCTCCACTTT
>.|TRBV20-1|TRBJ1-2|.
CSAEPPGGYTF
TGCAGTGCTGAGCCCCCCGGCGGCTACACCTTC
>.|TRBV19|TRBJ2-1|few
CASSMRSINEQFF
TGTGCCAGTAGTATGAGGTCCATAAATGAGCAGTTCTTC
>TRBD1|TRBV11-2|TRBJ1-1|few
CASSLVRQGTTEAFF
TGTGCCAGCAGCTTAGTAAGACAGGGGACCACTGAAGCTTTCTTT
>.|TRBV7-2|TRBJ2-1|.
CASSWGGGSIDEQFF
TGTGCCAGCAGCTGGGGGGGCGGGAGCATCGATGAGCAGTTCTTC
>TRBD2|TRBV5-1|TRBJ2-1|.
CASSAGREGYNEQFF
TGCGCCAGCAGTGCGGGGCGGGAGGGCTACAATGAGCAGTTCTTC
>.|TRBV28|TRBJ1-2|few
CASSLRNYGYTF
TGTGCCAGCAGTTTACGGAACTATGGCTACACCTTC
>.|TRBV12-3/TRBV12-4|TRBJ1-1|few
CASSLIKGTEAFF
TGTGCCAGCAGTTTAATCAAGGGCACTGAAGCTTTCTTT
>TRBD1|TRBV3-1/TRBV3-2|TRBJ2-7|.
CASSQDRQGHGEQYF
TGTGCCAGCAGCCAAGATCGACAGGGTCATGGCGAGCAGTACTTC
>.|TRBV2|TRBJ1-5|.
CASTQQGPNQPQHF
TGTGCCAGCACCCAACAGGGACCAAATCAGCCCCAGCATTTT
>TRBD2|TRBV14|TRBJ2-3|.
CASSQGRDYYSSTDTQYF
TGTGCCAGCAGCCAAGGCCGGGACTACTATTCTAGCACAGATACGCAGTATTTT
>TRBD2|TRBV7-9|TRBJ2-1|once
CASSLDAAGGPDEQFF
TGTGCCAGCAGCTTAGACGCGGCGGGAGGGCCGGATGAGCAGTTCTTC
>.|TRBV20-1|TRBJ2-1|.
CSASGRAYNEQFF
TGCAGTGCTAGTGGGCGGGCTTACAATGAGCAGTTCTTC
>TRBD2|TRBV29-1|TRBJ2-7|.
CRQDPERLAAIYEQYF
TGCAGACAGGACCCGGAGAGGCTAGCGGCTATCTACGAGCAGTACTTC
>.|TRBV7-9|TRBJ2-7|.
CASSFGSSYEQYF
TGTGCCAGCAGCTTCGGCAGTTCCTACGAGCAGTACTTC
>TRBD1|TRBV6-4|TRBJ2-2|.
CASSVMGQANTGELFF
TGTGCCAGCAGTGTTATGGGACAGGCGAACACCGGGGAGCTGTTTTTT
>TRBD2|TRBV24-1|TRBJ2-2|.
CAADSGSNTGELFF
TGTGCCGCCGATAGCGGGAGCAACACCGGGGAGCTGTTTTTT
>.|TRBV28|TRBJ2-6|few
CASRSQAASGANVLTF
TGTGCCAGCAGATCGCAGGCCGCCTCTGGGGCCAACGTCCTGACTTTC
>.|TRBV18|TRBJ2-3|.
CASSPSGGSTDTQYF
TGTGCCAGCTCACCATCTGGCGGGTCCACAGATACGCAGTATTTT
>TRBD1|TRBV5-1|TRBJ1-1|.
CASSVDRAVTEAFF
TGCGCCAGCAGCGTGGACAGGGCAGTTACTGAAGCTTTCTTT
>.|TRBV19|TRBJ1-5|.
CASTSWGQPQHF
TGTGCCAGTACCTCATGGGGTCAGCCCCAGCATTTT
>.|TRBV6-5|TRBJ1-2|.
CASKTPLRPAEGYTF
TGTGCCAGCAAAACTCCCCTCCGCCCAGCGGAGGGCTACACCTTC
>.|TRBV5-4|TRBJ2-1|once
CASAFGAFDEQFF
TGTGCCAGCGCGTTCGGAGCGTTCGATGAGCAGTTCTTC
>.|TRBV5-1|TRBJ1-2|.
CASSLGRGLYGYTF
TGCGCCAGCAGCTTGGGCAGGGGCCTGTATGGCTACACCTTC
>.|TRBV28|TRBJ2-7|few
CASNDRSFYEQYF
TGTGCCAGCAACGACAGAAGTTTCTACGAGCAGTACTTC
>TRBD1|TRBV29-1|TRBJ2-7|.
CSARGGGTNNEQYF
TGCAGCGCCCGAGGGGGCGGCACGAACAACGAGCAGTACTTC
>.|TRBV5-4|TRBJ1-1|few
CASSSIDRSNTEAFF
TGTGCCAGCAGCTCAATCGACAGGTCGAACACTGAAGCTTTCTTT
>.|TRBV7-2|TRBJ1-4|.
CASSLWGRRLSEKLFF
TGTGCCAGCAGCTTATGGGGCCGCCGCCTTAGTGAAAAACTGTTTTTT
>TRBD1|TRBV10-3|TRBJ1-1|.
CAIRTGETEAFF
TGTGCCATCAGGACAGGGGAAACTGAAGCTTTCTTT
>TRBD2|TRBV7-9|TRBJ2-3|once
CASGIERERADTQYF
TGTGCCAGCGGGATCGAGCGGGAGCGTGCAGATACGCAGTATTTT
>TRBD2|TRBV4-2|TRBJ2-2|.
CASSLPRSGDTGELFF
TGTGCCAGCAGCCTACCCCGCAGCGGGGACACCGGGGAGCTGTTTTTT
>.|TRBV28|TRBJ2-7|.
CASSPLGVYEQYF
TGTGCCAGCAGTCCACTGGGGGTTTACGAGCAGTACTTC
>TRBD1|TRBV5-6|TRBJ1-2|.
CASSFGTGYGYTF
TGTGCCAGCAGCTTCGGGACAGGGTACGGCTACACCTTC
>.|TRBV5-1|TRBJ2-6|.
CASSLQWSSGANVLTF
TGCGCCAGCAGCTTACAGTGGAGCTCTGGGGCCAACGTCCTGACTTTC
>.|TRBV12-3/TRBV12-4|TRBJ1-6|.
CASSPHLRSPLHF
TGTGCCAGCAGCCCTCACCTTAGGTCACCCCTCCACTTT